One and the same sample provided the 22 T cell receptor beta chains below, sequenced in a study of somatic mutations in cytotoxic T cells in rheumatoid arthritis. Some clones are missing from TCRdb's copy, which holds only in-frame ones; the method was immunoSEQ multiplex PCR. The table shows 15,000 to 20,000 clones, with 60% to 80% occurring only once. The material sequenced was CD8+ T cells sorted from blood. The receptors here all came from an adult with rheumatoid arthritis.

This clone counts as large. V gene TRBV6-4 combines with J gene TRBJ2-3; 11 bases match TRBD1. The germline CDR1 and CDR2 sequences are MRHNA and SNTAGT. The ends lost 4 bases at V and 5 bases at J; junction bases unmatched: 2. The CDR3 is made up of 14 amino acids. The CDR3 loop is CASSGGTGGDTQYF. The CDR3 DNA reads as TGTGCCAGCAGTGGTGGGACAGGGGGAGATACGCAGTATTTT.

The gene calls are TRBV27 and TRBJ2-2; the D gene is possibly TRBD1 (6 bases). This CDR3 is built from 14 residues. Germline CDR1 is MNHEY and CDR2 is SMNVEV (reference sequence). The V gene lost 5 bases and the J gene lost 1 base, with 8 bases spanning the gap. CDR3 nucleotides: TGTGCCAGCAGTGTGGGACAGAACACCGGGGAGCTGTTTTTT. Translated: CASSVGQNTGELFF.

This clone was seen more than once but under ten times. This chain connects TRBV6-4 to TRBJ2-3; 10 positions agree with TRBD2. The CDR3 covers 16 residues. Germline CDR1 and CDR2: MRHNA and SNTAGT. J was trimmed by 2 bases and V by 0 bases; bases with no gene match: 2. The CDR3 loop is CASSDSTSGDTDTQYF. The CDR3 nucleotides read TGTGCCAGCAGTGACTCTACTAGCGGGGACACAGATACGCAGTATTTT.

This chain joins TRBV15 and TRBJ2-7; TRBD1 matches 9 bases. This CDR3 has 13 amino acids. V lost 10 bases to trimming and J lost 0 bases; unmatched junction nucleotides: 4. CDR1 is LNHNV and CDR2 is YYDKDF in the germline V gene (reference sequence). The CDR3 reads CAIGTGSSYEQYF. Here the CDR3 DNA reads TGTGCCATCGGGACAGGGTCCTCCTACGAGCAGTACTTC.

The V and J genes are TRBV6-5 and TRBJ2-1; D is possibly TRBD2 (6 bases). Deletions cut 4 bases from V and 5 bases from J, with 12 bases between. This CDR3 has 14 amino acids. The germline V gene has CDR1 MNHEY and CDR2 SVGAGI. The CDR3 DNA follows: TGTGCCAGCAGTTTCGGGACTTCCCACAATGAGCAGTTCTTC. It specifies CASSFGTSHNEQFF.

This sequence joins TRBV4-1 and TRBJ1-4; 8 bases match TRBD1. Per the germline V gene, CDR1 is MGHRA and CDR2 is YSYEKL. V shed 0 bases, J shed 8 bases, and the junction held 11 bases outside the gene matches. CDR3 length equals 17 residues. Here the CDR3 DNA reads TGCGCCAGCAGCCAAGAGGGGGGCGCGGACAGGGAGGAAAAACTGTTTTTT. As protein: CASSQEGGADREEKLFF.

This clone was observed a handful of times. The gene calls are TRBV7-9 and TRBJ1-5; tentative D call: TRBD1 (6 bases). V was trimmed by 8 bases and J by 4 bases, leaving 9 bases between them. The CDR3 is 12 amino acids. The germline gives CDR1 SEHNR, CDR2 FQNEAQ (reference sequence). The CDR3 loop is CASAGDNQPQHF. The CDR3 nucleotides are TGTGCCAGCGCAGGGGATAATCAGCCCCAGCATTTT.

This chain uses TRBV19 with TRBJ2-1, with TRBD2 identical over 8 bases. Trimming at V came to 8 bases and at J to 6 bases, leaving 9 bases not matched to a gene. The CDR3 is 14 amino acids. Germline CDR1 LNHDA, CDR2 SQIVND (reference sequence). CDR3 residues: CASGHRGGSNEQFF. CDR3 nucleotide sequence: TGTGCCAGTGGCCACCGCGGGGGGTCCAATGAGCAGTTCTTC.

This chain joins TRBV6-5 and TRBJ2-2, with 8 positions matching TRBD2. Germline loops: CDR1 MNHEY, CDR2 SVGAGI. The CDR3 is 14 residues long. V trimming: 7 bases; J trimming: 4 bases; junction bases outside the gene matches: 5. The CDR3 coding sequence is TGTGCCAGCACCTTCGGGGGGGGCACCGGGGAGCTGTTTTTT. It translates to CASTFGGGTGELFF.

The chain joins TRBV19 to TRBJ2-1; TRBD1 matches at 7 bases. Germline-derived CDR1 and CDR2 are LNHDA and SQIVND (reference sequence). J gave up 4 bases and V 3 bases, and 9 bases lay outside the gene matches. The CDR3 consists of 16 residues. DNA for the CDR3: TGTGCCAGTAGTATCGGTAAGGGGACAGCGTACAATGAGCAGTTCTTC. Translation: CASSIGKGTAYNEQFF.

The V call is TRBV4-1, the J call TRBJ2-2; TRBD1 matches at 7 bases. The CDR3 is 15 residues long. In germline, CDR1 is MGHRA, CDR2 YSYEKL. The V and J ends lost 0 bases and 9 bases, in that order; junction bases with no gene match: 7. CDR3 in DNA: TGCGCCAGCAGCCAAGAAATGACAGGGACCCGGGAGCTGTTTTTT. It specifies CASSQEMTGTRELFF.

V usage is TRBV5-1 and J usage is TRBJ2-5; a weak D match, TRBD2 (5 bases). This CDR3 is 16 amino acids long. V was shortened by 4 bases and J by 2 bases, with 18 bases between the two germline ends. Per germline, CDR1 SGHRS and CDR2 YFSETQ. This chain's CDR3 is CASSPWGLAPQETQYF. CDR3 coding DNA: TGCGCCAGCAGCCCGTGGGGTCTAGCCCCGCAAGAGACCCAGTACTTC.

The chain uses TRBV19 and TRBJ1-5; D ambiguous. Germline CDR1 LNHDA, CDR2 SQIVND (reference sequence). There are 12 residues in the CDR3. Trimming left V 8 bases short and J 7 bases short, with 12 bases between. The CDR3 loop is CASSLQMQPQHF. CDR3 in DNA: TGTGCCAGTTCCTTGCAGATGCAGCCCCAGCATTTT. Looking up the rest from reference TRBV19 and TRBJ1-5 gives the full variable domain: DGGITQSPKYLFRKEGQNVTLSCEQNLNHDAMYWYRQDPGQGLRLIYYSQIVNDFQKGDIAEGYSVSREKKESFPLTVTSAQKNPTAFYLCASSLQMQPQHFGDGTRLSIL.

V usage is TRBV6-6 and J usage is TRBJ2-5; the D call may be TRBD1 or TRBD2 (6 bases each). V was shortened by 5 bases and J by 1 base, with 14 bases between the two germline ends. CDR1 is MNHNY, CDR2 SVGAGI, per germline (reference sequence). This CDR3 spans 15 amino acids. The CDR3 coding sequence is TGTGCCAGCAGTAACTACGGGGGCGTCCAAGAGACCCAGTACTTC. Protein: CASSNYGGVQETQYF.

V and J are TRBV6-6 and TRBJ1-1, with 7 bases aligning to TRBD1. V shed 7 bases and J 6 bases; nucleotides not matched to a gene: 11. This CDR3 is 14 amino acids long. Germline V gene data show CDR1 as MNHNY and CDR2 as SVGAGI (reference sequence). The CDR3 sequence: CASNLAEGASEAFF. The CDR3 nucleotides read TGTGCCAGCAACCTTGCGGAGGGGGCCTCTGAAGCTTTCTTT.

The genes are TRBV2 and TRBJ2-1; a possible D gene is TRBD2 (5 bases). The length of the CDR3 is 15 residues. Trimming pared 7 bases from V and 0 bases from J, leaving 13 bases between. From germline, CDR1 is SNHLY and CDR2 FYNNEI. CDR3 region: CASNSGESSYNEQFF. CDR3 sequence (DNA): TGTGCCAGCAACAGCGGAGAGAGCTCCTACAATGAGCAGTTCTTC.

There are a few counts of this clone. The V gene is TRBV4-1, the J gene TRBJ1-1; perhaps TRBD1 as D (6 bases). CDR1 and CDR2 from the germline V gene are MGHRA and YSYEKL. This CDR3 comprises 13 residues. Trimming removed 6 bases from V and 1 base from J, with 9 bases in between. CDR3 in amino acids: CASSGQKNTEAFF. The CDR3 nucleotides are TGCGCCAGCAGTGGACAGAAGAACACTGAAGCTTTCTTT.

The chain carries TRBV10-3 and TRBJ1-5, with D unresolved. Deletions cut 1 base from V and 0 bases from J, with 13 bases between. Germline V gives CDR1 ENHRY, CDR2 SYGVKD. The length of the CDR3 is 17 residues. The CDR3 is CAISEYPPDGSNQPQHF. In DNA, the CDR3 is TGTGCCATCAGTGAGTACCCCCCTGACGGTAGCAATCAGCCCCAGCATTTT.

The chain combines TRBV7-5 with TRBJ2-2. TRBV7-5 is classified as a pseudogene. There are 14 residues in the CDR3. In DNA form, the CDR3 reads TGTGCCAGGGCGTTGGCTGCGAACACCGGGGAGCTGTTTTTT. Translating it yields CARALAANTGELFF.

This clone has only a few counts. The CDR3 sequence is CVIMGDSTDTQYF. Written as DNA, the CDR3 is TGTGTCATAATGGGGGACTCCACCGATACGCAGTATTTT. The J gene is TRBJ2-3, the V gene TRBV2; weak D call: TRBD2 (6 bases). Germline CDR1 and CDR2: SNHLY and FYNNEI. CDR3 size: 13 residues.

This chain joins TRBV9 and TRBJ1-6; 11 bases align to TRBD1. The J segment lost 3 bases and the V segment lost 4 bases, leaving 6 bases of the junction unmatched. Germline V gene data show CDR1 as SGDLS and CDR2 as YYNGEE. CDR3 length equals 17 residues. The CDR3 DNA reads TGTGCCAGCAGCCCGGACGGGACAGGGGGCTATAATTCACCCCTCCACTTT. Its protein product is CASSPDGTGGYNSPLHF. The whole variable domain, remainder taken from reference TRBV9 and TRBJ1-6, is DSGVTQTPKHLITATGQRVTLRCSPRSGDLSVYWYQQSLDQGLQFLIQYYNGEERAKGNILERFSAQQFPDLHSELNLSSLELGDSALYFCASSPDGTGGYNSPLHFGNGTRLTVT.

The genes are TRBV23-1 and TRBJ2-7; D might be TRBD2 (5 bases). TRBV23-1 is an ORF, and what it does is uncertain. V was cut by 0 bases and J by 0 bases, with 15 bases left in between. The CDR3 sequence is 17 residues long. CDR3 coding DNA: TGCGCCAGCAGTCAATCCTGGTGGGCTGCGGGCTCCTACGAGCAGTACGTC. Protein: CASSQSWWAAGSYEQYV.